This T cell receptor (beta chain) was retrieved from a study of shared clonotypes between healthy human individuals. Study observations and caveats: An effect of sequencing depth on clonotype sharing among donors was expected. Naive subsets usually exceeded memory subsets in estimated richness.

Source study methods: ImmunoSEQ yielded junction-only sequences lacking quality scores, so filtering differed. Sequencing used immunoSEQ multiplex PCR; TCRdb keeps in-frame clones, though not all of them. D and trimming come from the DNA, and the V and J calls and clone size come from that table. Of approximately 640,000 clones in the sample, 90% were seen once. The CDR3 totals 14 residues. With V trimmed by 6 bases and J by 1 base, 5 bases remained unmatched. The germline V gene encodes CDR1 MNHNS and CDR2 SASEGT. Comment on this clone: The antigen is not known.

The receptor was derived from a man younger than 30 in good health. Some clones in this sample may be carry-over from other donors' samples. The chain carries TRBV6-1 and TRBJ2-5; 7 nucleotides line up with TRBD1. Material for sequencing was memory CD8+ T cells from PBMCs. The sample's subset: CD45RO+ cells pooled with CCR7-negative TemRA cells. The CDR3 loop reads CASRETGRQETQYF. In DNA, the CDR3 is TGTGCCAGCAGAGAGACAGGGCGCCAAGAGACCCAGTACTTC.